This T cell receptor beta chain was retrieved from a study of tumor-infiltrating lymphocytes in primary liver carcinoma. About the research overall: All patients, whether men or women, fell within 30 to 69 years of age.

Joint extraction of RNA and DNA used about 17-31 mg of bulk tissue that was unsorted. The cohort consisted of patients whose primary liver carcinoma was surgically resected. Every tumor specimen contained over 85% viable tumor cells. Researchers generated TCR beta cDNA from about 460 ng of total RNA, relying on a constant-region primer. TCR beta libraries came from three nested multiplex PCR rounds using slightly modified ARM-PCR. The two initial PCR rounds, roughly 9 cycles each, used TRBV1-TRBV30 forward and C-beta reverse primers. TCRdb passed the multiplex PCR reads through MiXCR, listing each CDR3 protein once. This table has roughly 120,000 distinct CDR3 sequences, around two thirds appearing once. Trimming cost V 6 bases and J 12 bases, with 13 bases left between them. Looked up from germline, CDR1 is SGHAT and CDR2 is FQNNGV. The CDR3 is made up of 11 amino acids.

The V and J genes are TRBV11-2 and TRBJ2-3; no firm D call. The source material was liver tumor tissue from sampling region 1. Subset: tumor region T1, superior pole. This TCR was sampled from a woman aged 55 to 70 with primary liver carcinoma and hepatitis B virus infection. The CDR3 sequence: CASSPVGPQYF. The CDR3 DNA sequence: TGTGCCAGCAGTCCAGTGGGTCCTCAGTATTTT.